A selection of T cell receptor beta chains follows, all from one sample in a study of blood T cell repertoires in COVID-19. Clones were sequenced by immunoSEQ multiplex PCR, and TCRdb holds only the in-frame ones, with some missing. The data show under 250,000 clones, 65% to 90% seen once. Input material: peripheral blood. The receptors were sampled from a woman in her 70s with COVID-19, enrolled during active disease. Each CDR3 is given with its conserved first and last residue. The D gene is left open where the match is weak. The size field is filled for only some rows; it gives once, few, many or a size class.

v_call	clone_size	d_call	j_call	cdr3_nt	cdr3_aa
TRBV11-3	.	TRBD2	TRBJ2-7	TGTGCCAGCAGCCGGTCCAGCGGGGGATACTCCTACGAGCAGTACTTC	CASSRSSGGYSYEQYF
TRBV6-2/TRBV6-3	.	TRBD1	TRBJ2-2	TGTGCCAGCAGTTACGGCAGGGGGCAAACTGCGAACACCGGGGAGCTGTTTTTT	CASSYGRGQTANTGELFF
TRBV5-5	.	.	TRBJ1-1	TGTGCCAGCAAACAGGGACTGAACACTGAAGCTTTCTTT	CASKQGLNTEAFF
TRBV11-2	.	.	TRBJ1-2	TGTGCCAGCAGCTTCACTCGGGACACCTTTCTCTATGGCTACACCTTC	CASSFTRDTFLYGYTF
TRBV7-3	few	.	TRBJ2-3	TGTGCCAGCAGCTTAGTAATCACAGATACGCAGTATTTT	CASSLVITDTQYF
TRBV24-1	.	TRBD1	TRBJ2-1	TGTGCCACCTCAACCCGGACAGGGATCGACAATGAGCAGTTCTTC	CATSTRTGIDNEQFF
TRBV2	.	.	TRBJ2-1	TGTGCCAGCAGTGACGTTGACTTTTCATCCATCCAGAGCAATGAGCAGTTCTTC	CASSDVDFSSIQSNEQFF
TRBV3-1/TRBV3-2	once	.	TRBJ1-4	TGTGCCAGCAGCCCCGGAGGTACTAATGAAAAACTGTTTTTT	CASSPGGTNEKLFF
TRBV19	.	.	TRBJ2-1	TGTGCCAGTAGTATATCCCCAGGGCTTATTTACCCTTACAATGAGCAGTTCTTC	CASSISPGLIYPYNEQFF
TRBV19	.	.	TRBJ1-4	TGTGCCAGTAGTATAGAGGGGGCAGGGTTCCATGAAAAACTGTTTTTT	CASSIEGAGFHEKLFF
TRBV5-4	few	.	TRBJ2-1	TGTGCCAGCAGCTTTGTACGAGATGAGCAGTTCTTC	CASSFVRDEQFF
TRBV11-2	.	.	TRBJ1-6	TGTGCCAGCAGCTTACGAGGGAGACAGGATTCACCCCTCCACTTT	CASSLRGRQDSPLHF
TRBV5-1	.	.	TRBJ1-1	TGCGCCAGCAGCCCGGGTCTTAGGTGGGAAGGACAGAGCACTGAAGCTTTCTTT	CASSPGLRWEGQSTEAFF
TRBV4-1	.	.	TRBJ1-5	TGCGCCAGCAGCCAAGATCGGGGGGGTGACGTTGGCAATCAGCCCCAGCATTTT	CASSQDRGGDVGNQPQHF
TRBV5-6	few	.	TRBJ1-3	TGTGCCAGCAGCTTGGGGTCTATCTCTGGAAACACCATATATTTT	CASSLGSISGNTIYF
TRBV19	few	.	TRBJ1-4	TGTGCCAGTAGTATAGGGAGGACAGTCACTAATGAAAAACTGTTTTTT	CASSIGRTVTNEKLFF
TRBV11-3	.	.	TRBJ2-1	TGTGCCAGCAGAGGGGACAATGAGCAGTTCTTC	CASRGDNEQFF
TRBV7-6	.	.	TRBJ1-5	TGTGCCAGCAGCTTATGGGCAGGGACTGAGCAGCCCCAGCATTTT	CASSLWAGTEQPQHF
TRBV5-4	.	TRBD1	TRBJ2-3	TGTGCCAGCAGCTACGCCTTACAGGGGGCAGATACGCAGTATTTT	CASSYALQGADTQYF
TRBV11-3	once	TRBD1	TRBJ2-5	TGTGCCAGCAGCACAACCCCGGGGACAGTTCGGAAGACCCAGTACTTC	CASSTTPGTVRKTQYF
TRBV7-3	once	.	TRBJ1-6	TGTGCCAGCAGCTTAGGTGGAGCGGGGAATTCACCCCTCCACTTT	CASSLGGAGNSPLHF
TRBV14	.	.	TRBJ1-3	TGTGCCAGCAGCCCCGGTGGAAACACCATATATTTT	CASSPGGNTIYF
TRBV19	few	TRBD1	TRBJ1-5	TGTGCCAGTAGTAAACCAGGACAGGGCCCTAATCAGCCCCAGCATTTT	CASSKPGQGPNQPQHF
TRBV19	once	.	TRBJ1-4	TGTGCCAGCCGAAACCGGGACAAAAATGAAAAACTGTTTTTT	CASRNRDKNEKLFF
TRBV12-3/TRBV12-4	.	.	TRBJ2-7	TGTGCCAGCAGCTGGGATTCCTCGGGGGAGCAGTACTTC	CASSWDSSGEQYF
TRBV12-3/TRBV12-4	.	.	TRBJ1-1	TGTGCCAGCAGTCAGGTGACTGAAGCTTTCTTT	CASSQVTEAFF
TRBV6-5	.	TRBD2	TRBJ2-2	TGTGCCAGCAGTTATCGGGCTAGCGGGAGGGCCGGGGAGCTGTTTTTT	CASSYRASGRAGELFF
TRBV7-9	few	TRBD1	TRBJ1-4	TGTGCCAGCAGCTTAGAAACAGGGGCTAATGAAAAACTGTTTTTT	CASSLETGANEKLFF
TRBV6-5	.	.	TRBJ1-1	TGTGCCAGCAGTACTGACAGCGCTGTGAGCACTGAAGCTTTCTTT	CASSTDSAVSTEAFF
TRBV4-2	.	.	TRBJ2-7	TGTGCCAGCAGCCAAGGGACAGTCTACGAGCAGTACTTC	CASSQGTVYEQYF
TRBV4-3	.	TRBD2	TRBJ2-1	TGCGCCAGCAGCCAAGGGGGGGGAACGGGGGGGCAAAATGAGCAGTTCTTC	CASSQGGGTGGQNEQFF
TRBV29-1	.	.	TRBJ1-2	TGCAGCGTTGAAGTTGGAGGACACTATGGCTACACCTTC	CSVEVGGHYGYTF
TRBV7-9	few	TRBD2	TRBJ2-3	TGTGCCAGCAGAGACGAGCGGGGCCCCAGCACAGATACGCAGTATTTT	CASRDERGPSTDTQYF
TRBV7-8	.	.	TRBJ2-7	TGTGCCAGCAGCTTAGGTCTAGATCGGGAGCAGTACTTC	CASSLGLDREQYF
TRBV9	.	.	TRBJ2-1	TGTGCCAGCAGCGCCGGGACTGTGGGCTACAATGAGCAGTTCTTC	CASSAGTVGYNEQFF